Listed below are T cell receptor beta chains from one sample, sequenced in a study of cytomegalovirus exposure and HLA in healthy donors. TCRdb keeps only in-frame clones here, not all; method: immunoSEQ multiplex PCR. The profile shows tens of thousands of clones, 85% to 95% of them singletons. The sample taken for sequencing was PBMCs. The origin of the receptors is a woman aged 18-35 years in good health and CMV-seropositive. Each CDR3 is given with its conserved first and last residue. Each record gives: CDR3 protein, CDR3 DNA, clone size, D gene, J gene, V gene, CDR3 length. The D gene is left open where the match is weak. Clone size is not always given. Where it is, it says once, few, many or a class for expanded clones.

CASSYGQGLGNTEAFF | TGTGCCAGCAGTTATGGACAGGGGTTAGGTAACACTGAAGCTTTCTTT | NA | TRBD1 | TRBJ1-1 | TRBV6-5 | 16
CASSPPLGTQYF | TGTGCCAGCAGCCCACCTCTCGGTACGCAGTATTTT | NA | NA | TRBJ2-3 | TRBV7-2 | 12
CASSVSYSGNTIYF | TGTGCCAGCAGTGTATCTTACTCTGGAAACACCATATATTTT | NA | NA | TRBJ1-3 | TRBV2 | 14
CASSRDRGRSSYNSPLHF | TGTGCCAGCAGCAGGGACAGGGGTCGGAGCTCCTATAATTCACCCCTCCACTTT | NA | TRBD1 | TRBJ1-6 | TRBV5-6 | 18
CATSMRASDTQYF | TGTGCCACCAGCATGAGAGCGAGCGATACGCAGTATTTT | NA | NA | TRBJ2-3 | TRBV15 | 13
CASSAWDRTSYEQYF | TGTGCCAGCAGCGCCTGGGACAGAACATCCTACGAGCAGTACTTC | NA | TRBD1 | TRBJ2-7 | TRBV7-9 | 15
CASSPQVGGDEQFF | TGTGCCAGCAGCCCCCAGGTTGGGGGCGATGAGCAGTTCTTC | NA | NA | TRBJ2-1 | TRBV7-2 | 14
CASSQNEKLFF | TGTGCCAGCAGCCAAAATGAAAAACTGTTTTTT | NA | NA | TRBJ1-4 | TRBV28 | 11
CASSPRTGIDGYTF | TGCGCCAGCAGCCCACGGACAGGGATCGATGGCTACACCTTC | NA | TRBD1 | TRBJ1-2 | TRBV5-1 | 14
CASSRPGQGNTIYF | TGTGCCAGCAGCCGGCCAGGGCAGGGAAACACCATATATTTT | NA | NA | TRBJ1-3 | TRBV5-4 | 14
CAISENGQGLNEQFF | TGTGCCATCAGTGAAAATGGACAGGGTCTGAATGAGCAGTTCTTC | NA | TRBD1 | TRBJ2-1 | TRBV10-3 | 15
CASSFPGQDTQYF | TGCGCCAGCAGCTTTCCAGGGCAAGATACGCAGTATTTT | NA | NA | TRBJ2-3 | TRBV5-1 | 13
CASSLFAGSNEQFF | TGTGCCAGCAGTTTATTTGCGGGGAGCAATGAGCAGTTCTTC | NA | NA | TRBJ2-1 | TRBV27 | 14
CASNGQGAGGELFF | TGTGCCAGCAACGGACAGGGGGCGGGCGGGGAGCTGTTTTTT | NA | TRBD1 | TRBJ2-2 | TRBV27 | 14
CASSQLKLSRDRFLDGYTF | TGTGCCAGCAGCCAGCTTAAACTGTCCCGGGACAGGTTTTTGGATGGCTACACCTTC | once | TRBD1 | TRBJ1-2 | TRBV4-2 | 19
CASSVDAAANGYTF | TGTGCCAGCAGCGTAGACGCGGCAGCCAATGGCTACACCTTC | NA | NA | TRBJ1-2 | TRBV9 | 14
CAISDRGGLRGGNTEAFF | TGTGCCATCAGTGACAGGGGCGGCCTTCGGGGGGGAAACACTGAAGCTTTCTTT | NA | NA | TRBJ1-1 | TRBV10-3 | 18
CASMGGTGGYEQYF | TGTGCCAGCATGGGGGGGACAGGGGGCTACGAGCAGTACTTC | NA | TRBD1 | TRBJ2-7 | TRBV2 | 14
CAIRGGSTDTQYF | TGTGCCATCAGGGGGGGATCCACAGATACGCAGTATTTT | NA | NA | TRBJ2-3 | TRBV10-3 | 13
CASSPLERNEKLFF | TGTGCCAGCTCACCACTCGAGAGGAATGAAAAACTGTTTTTT | NA | NA | TRBJ1-4 | TRBV18 | 14